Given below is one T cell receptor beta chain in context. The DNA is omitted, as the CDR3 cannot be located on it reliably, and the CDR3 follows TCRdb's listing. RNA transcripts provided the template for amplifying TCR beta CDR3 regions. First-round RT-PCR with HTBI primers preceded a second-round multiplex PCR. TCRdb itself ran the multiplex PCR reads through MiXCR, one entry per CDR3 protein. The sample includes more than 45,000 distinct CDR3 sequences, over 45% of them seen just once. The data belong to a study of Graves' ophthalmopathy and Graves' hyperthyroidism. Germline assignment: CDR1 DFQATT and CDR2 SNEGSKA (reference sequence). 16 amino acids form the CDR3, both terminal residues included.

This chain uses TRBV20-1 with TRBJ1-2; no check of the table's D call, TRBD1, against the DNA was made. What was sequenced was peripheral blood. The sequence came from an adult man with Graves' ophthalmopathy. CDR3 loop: CSASEGDTEAFFGYTF.